The source of this TCR beta chain is a study of identical twins. TCRdb called the 5' RACE reads again in MiXCR, with one record for every CDR3 protein. The sample carries roughly 720,000 distinct CDR3 sequences, around a sixth recorded once. Study findings and constraints: Out-of-frame alpha sequences shared between twins exhibited an excess of low generation probability. Fewer insertions were carried by abundant cord blood beta clonotypes, but none was seen in memory repertoires.

As for this clonotype: As yet, its antigen is unknown.

Germline V gene sequence: CDR1 LNHNV, CDR2 YYDKDF (reference sequence). This CDR3 region has 13 residues. The V end was cut by 7 bases, the J end by 1 base, with 10 bases between. The sample also formed part of further work on T cells expressing NK-cell markers. Per that paper: Each of over 5 donors carried dominant NKG2C+ clonotypes accounting for about 1.0-7.5% of CD8+ T cells.

This TCR derives from a woman between 18 and 29 years old in good health. The specimen was PBMCs. The J gene is TRBJ2-5, the V gene TRBV15; TRBD2 is a possible D gene (5 bases). The CDR3 DNA sequence: TGTGCCACCAACCAGCGGCGCCAAGAGACCCAGTACTTC. Translated, it gives CATNQRRQETQYF.